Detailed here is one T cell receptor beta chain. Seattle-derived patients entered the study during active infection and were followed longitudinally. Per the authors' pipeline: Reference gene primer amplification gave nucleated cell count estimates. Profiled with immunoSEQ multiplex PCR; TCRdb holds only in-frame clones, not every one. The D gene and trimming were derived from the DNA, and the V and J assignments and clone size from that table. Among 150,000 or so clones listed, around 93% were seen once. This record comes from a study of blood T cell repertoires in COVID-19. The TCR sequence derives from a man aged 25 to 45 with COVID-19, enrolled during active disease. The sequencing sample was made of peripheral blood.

CDR3 region: CAWRRGGKNIQYF. The CDR3 DNA sequence: TGTGCCTGGAGACGGGGAGGCAAAAACATTCAGTACTTC. V is TRBV30 and J is TRBJ2-4, with D possibly TRBD2 on 6 matching bases. Germline values: CDR1 GTSNPN, CDR2 SVGIG (reference sequence). V lost 3 bases, J lost 3 bases, and 9 bases lay in between. This CDR3 has 13 residues.